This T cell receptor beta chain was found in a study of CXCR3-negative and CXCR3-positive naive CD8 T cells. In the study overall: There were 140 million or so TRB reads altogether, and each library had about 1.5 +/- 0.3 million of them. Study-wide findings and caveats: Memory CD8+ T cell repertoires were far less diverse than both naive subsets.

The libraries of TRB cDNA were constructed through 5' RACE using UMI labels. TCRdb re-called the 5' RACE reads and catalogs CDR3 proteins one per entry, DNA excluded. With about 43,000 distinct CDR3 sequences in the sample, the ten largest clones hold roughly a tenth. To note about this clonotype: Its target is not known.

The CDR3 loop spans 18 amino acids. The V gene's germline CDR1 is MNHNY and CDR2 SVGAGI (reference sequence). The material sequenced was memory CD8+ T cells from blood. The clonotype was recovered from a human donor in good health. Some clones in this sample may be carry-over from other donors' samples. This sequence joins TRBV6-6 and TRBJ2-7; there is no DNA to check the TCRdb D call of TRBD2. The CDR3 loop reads CASSSGSGGSFSSYEQYF.